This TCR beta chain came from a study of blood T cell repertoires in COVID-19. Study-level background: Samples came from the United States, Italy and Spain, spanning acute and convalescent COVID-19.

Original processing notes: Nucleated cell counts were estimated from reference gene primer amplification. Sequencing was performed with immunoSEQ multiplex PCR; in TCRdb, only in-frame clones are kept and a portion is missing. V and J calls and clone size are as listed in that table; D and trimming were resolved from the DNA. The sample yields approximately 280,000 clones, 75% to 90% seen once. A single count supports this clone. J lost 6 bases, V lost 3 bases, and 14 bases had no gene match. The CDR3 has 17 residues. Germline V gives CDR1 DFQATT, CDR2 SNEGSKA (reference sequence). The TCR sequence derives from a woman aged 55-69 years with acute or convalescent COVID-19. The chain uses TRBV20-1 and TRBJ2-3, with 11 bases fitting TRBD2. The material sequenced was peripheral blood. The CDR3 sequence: CSASRIAGGPGADTQYF. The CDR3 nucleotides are TGCAGTGCTAGTAGGATAGCGGGAGGGCCCGGCGCGGATACGCAGTATTTT.